Following are 26 T cell receptor beta chains from one sample sequenced in a study of blood T cell repertoires in COVID-19. The assay was immunoSEQ multiplex PCR, and TCRdb's table has in-frame clones only and misses some. The sample contains 200,000 to 250,000 clones, less than 85% of which appear only once. Material for sequencing was peripheral blood. These receptor sequences come from a woman of 80 years or more with COVID-19, enrolled during active disease.

The chain carries TRBV29-1 and TRBJ2-1, with a weak D call TRBD1 (6 bases). The germline CDR1 and CDR2 sequences are SQVTM and ANQGSEA. This CDR3 spans 12 amino acids. V lost 7 bases and J lost 9, with 16 bases in between. The CDR3 protein is CSGKQGWTEQFF. CDR3 bases: TGCAGCGGTAAACAGGGCTGGACTGAGCAGTTCTTC.

The chain couples TRBV18 to TRBJ1-3; 7 bases match TRBD1. V lost 2 bases and J lost 0; bases outside the gene matches: 4. The CDR3 consists of 16 residues. Germline-derived CDR1 and CDR2 are KGHSH and LQKENI. CDR3: CASSPTGDPSGNTIYF. The CDR3 region has the DNA TGTGCCAGCTCACCAACAGGGGATCCCTCTGGAAACACCATATATTTT.

This chain uses TRBV19 with TRBJ1-1; D ambiguous. Germline V gene data show CDR1 as LNHDA and CDR2 as SQIVND (reference sequence). V lost 6 bases and J 1 base, leaving 15 bases between the germline ends. CDR3 length equals 15 residues. The DNA of the CDR3 is TGTGCCAGTAGACCGAGGTTTGTGGAGAACACTGAAGCTTTCTTT. It is translated as CASRPRFVENTEAFF.

The CDR3: CAFSPPGSYEQYF. In DNA form, the CDR3 reads TGTGCCTTTTCCCCCCCCGGGTCCTACGAGCAGTACTTC. V is TRBV28 and J is TRBJ2-7; D unresolved. This CDR3 is 13 amino acids long. Germline-derived CDR1 and CDR2 are MDHEN and SYDVKM. V dropped 11 bases and J dropped 1 base, with 15 bases sitting between them.

This sequence joins TRBV5-8 and TRBJ1-2; D not resolved. Germline values: CDR1 SGHTS, CDR2 YDEGEE. The CDR3 has 13 residues. The ends were cut back, 1 base at V and 0 bases at J, with 4 bases in the middle. The CDR3 here is CASSLTANYGYTF. CDR3 nucleotides: TGTGCCAGCAGCTTGACAGCTAACTATGGCTACACCTTC.

The chain links TRBV9 to TRBJ2-1, with D possibly being TRBD1 (5 bases). V was shortened by 6 bases and J by 0 bases, with 13 bases between the two germline ends. Germline loops: CDR1 SGDLS, CDR2 YYNGEE. The CDR3 is 15 residues long. CDR3 in DNA: TGTGCCAGCACCCAGGGTAGGGGCTCCTACAATGAGCAGTTCTTC. Protein product: CASTQGRGSYNEQFF.

This rearrangement joins TRBV24-1 to TRBJ2-3; 7 bases are a match to TRBD2. CDR1 and CDR2 from the germline V gene are KGHDR and SFDVKD. The CDR3 spans 13 residues. Trimming took 5 bases from V and 6 from J; bases not matched to a gene: 4. Written as DNA, the CDR3 is TGTGCCACCAGTGCCCCCGGGGGGGATACGCAGTATTTT. Amino acids: CATSAPGGDTQYF.

The V call is TRBV3-1 (or the pseudogene TRBV3-2), the J call TRBJ1-4, with D perhaps matching TRBD1 (5 bases). This CDR3 is 14 amino acids long. V shed 1 base and J shed 6 bases, with 9 bases lying between them. Germline assignment: CDR1 LGHDT and CDR2 YNNKEL (reference sequence). CDR3 loop: CASSQADSHEKLFF. The CDR3 DNA reads as TGTGCCAGCAGCCAAGCTGACAGTCATGAAAAACTGTTTTTT.

V and J are TRBV2 and TRBJ2-3, with D maybe TRBD2 (5 bases). The V and J ends lost 8 bases and 7 bases respectively, with 16 bases between them. Per germline, CDR1 SNHLY and CDR2 FYNNEI. The CDR3 has 13 amino acids. In DNA form, the CDR3 reads TGTGCCAGCGGGCTAGCAGGTGGGAATACGCAGTATTTT. Protein sequence: CASGLAGGNTQYF.

The gene calls are TRBV18 and TRBJ1-5; 7 bases match TRBD1. Germline V lookup: CDR1 KGHSH, CDR2 LQKENI. This CDR3 is 14 amino acids long. The trim removed 6 bases at V and 2 bases at J, leaving 4 bases unmatched. The CDR3 region is CASSAGGGNQPQHF. The CDR3 DNA reads as TGTGCCAGCTCCGCAGGGGGAGGCAATCAGCCCCAGCATTTT.

The genes are TRBV19 and TRBJ2-6; no firm D call. The CDR3 has 14 amino acids. CDR1 LNHDA and CDR2 SQIVND come from the germline V gene (reference sequence). Trimming took 4 bases from V and 1 from J, leaving 5 bases between them. The CDR3 DNA is TGTGCCAGTAGTAGGGCTTCTGGGGCCAACGTCCTGACTTTC. Amino acids: CASSRASGANVLTF.

This chain uses TRBV5-5 with TRBJ1-4, with D uncertain. Germline V CDR1 and CDR2: SGHKS, YYEKEE (reference sequence). V lost 10 bases and J lost 0, with 16 bases in between. The CDR3 is 15 residues long. CDR3 amino acids: CARERAVATNEKLFF. CDR3 DNA sequence: TGTGCCCGCGAAAGAGCGGTGGCAACTAATGAAAAACTGTTTTTT.

The chain recombines TRBV2 with TRBJ2-6; a possible D gene is TRBD1 (5 bases). Trimming removed 3 bases from V and 1 base from J, with 13 bases in between. CDR1 SNHLY and CDR2 FYNNEI come from the germline V gene. This CDR3 contains 17 residues. CDR3 amino acids: CASSDLRGGSGANVLTF. CDR3 nucleotides: TGTGCCAGCAGTGATTTAAGGGGCGGATCTGGGGCCAACGTCCTGACTTTC. Filled out from reference TRBV2 and TRBJ2-6, the complete variable domain reads EPEVTQTPSHQVTQMGQEVILRCVPISNHLYFYWYRQILGQKVEFLVSFYNNEISEKSEIFDDQFSVERPDGSNFTLKIRSTKLEDSAMYFCASSDLRGGSGANVLTFGAGSRLTVL.

This sequence joins TRBV18 and TRBJ1-1; no firm D call. Germline-derived CDR1 and CDR2 are KGHSH and LQKENI. With 5 bases removed from V and 6 bases from J, the gap between germline ends came to 10 bases. This CDR3 has 12 amino acids. The CDR3 DNA is TGTGCCAGCTCATACCTCCCGGCTGAAGCTTTCTTT. Translated: CASSYLPAEAFF.

This chain links TRBV5-5 with TRBJ1-2, with 10 nucleotides matching TRBD1. The V gene's germline CDR1 is SGHKS and CDR2 YYEKEE (reference sequence). This CDR3 comprises 15 residues. Trimming removed 4 bases from V and 4 bases from J; junction bases left unmatched: 7. CDR3 DNA sequence: TGTGCCAGCAGCCCCTGGACAGGGGGGGTCTATGGCTACACCTTC. This translates into CASSPWTGGVYGYTF.

The V call is TRBV6-5, the J call TRBJ2-2, with D unresolved. V dropped 2 bases and J dropped 2 bases, with 6 bases sitting between them. From germline, CDR1 is MNHEY and CDR2 SVGAGI. The CDR3 covers 14 residues. The CDR3 nucleotides are TGTGCCAGCAGTTACCAGGCAAACACCGGGGAGCTGTTTTTT. Translating it yields CASSYQANTGELFF.

This clone has just a few counts. The chain is built from TRBV5-1 and TRBJ2-1; TRBD2 matches at 9 bases. CDR1 is SGHRS, CDR2 YFSETQ, per germline. The CDR3 spans 13 residues. The trim removed 0 bases at V and 10 bases at J, leaving 2 bases unmatched. CDR3 in amino acids: CASSLDSGREQFF. DNA for the CDR3: TGCGCCAGCAGCTTGGATAGCGGGAGAGAGCAGTTCTTC.

The rearrangement uses TRBV19 and TRBJ2-1, with 9 bases fitting TRBD1. This CDR3 spans 15 amino acids. Per germline, CDR1 LNHDA and CDR2 SQIVND (reference sequence). After removal of 7 bases from V and 10 bases from J, the junction contained 14 bases not matched to a gene. Here the CDR3 reads CASKSMGQGEPEQFF. The CDR3, as DNA: TGTGCCAGTAAATCGATGGGACAGGGAGAACCAGAGCAGTTCTTC. The whole variable domain, filled in from reference TRBV19 and TRBJ2-1, reads DGGITQSPKYLFRKEGQNVTLSCEQNLNHDAMYWYRQDPGQGLRLIYYSQIVNDFQKGDIAEGYSVSREKKESFPLTVTSAQKNPTAFYLCASKSMGQGEPEQFFGPGTRLTVL.

The chain combines TRBV19 with TRBJ1-4; D may be TRBD1 (5 bases). The CDR3 is made up of 15 amino acids. The ends were cut back, 5 bases at V and 8 bases at J, with 18 bases in the middle. Looked up from germline, CDR1 is LNHDA and CDR2 is SQIVND (reference sequence). The CDR3 sequence: CASSSLGGGGEKLFF. Here the CDR3 DNA reads TGTGCCAGTAGTTCCCTGGGCGGGGGAGGAGAAAAACTGTTTTTT.

The chain combines TRBV12-5 with TRBJ1-2, with 7 bases identical to TRBD1. The germline V gene encodes CDR1 LGHNT and CDR2 FRNRAP. The CDR3 contains 16 residues. With V trimmed by 4 bases and J by 5 bases, 13 bases remained unmatched. CDR3 sequence: CASGSFRTGGMYGYTF. The CDR3 DNA sequence: TGTGCTAGTGGTTCCTTCCGGACAGGAGGGATGTATGGCTACACCTTC.

V usage is TRBV11-3 and J usage is TRBJ2-1; D might be TRBD1 (5 bases). Germline V gene data show CDR1 as SGHNT and CDR2 as YENEEA. The CDR3 totals 16 residues. V lost 2 bases to trimming and J lost 0 bases, with 11 bases between them. The CDR3 sequence is CASSLRRQSSYNEQFF. As DNA, the CDR3 is TGTGCCAGCAGCTTAAGGAGACAGAGCTCCTACAATGAGCAGTTCTTC.

The CDR3 DNA follows: TGTGCCAGCAGTTTCGGGGGATACGGGGAGCAGTACTTC. As protein: CASSFGGYGEQYF. This sequence joins TRBV12-3 or TRBV12-4 and TRBJ2-7; D might be TRBD2 (6 bases). V was cut by 3 bases and J by 7 bases, with 13 bases left in between. The CDR3 totals 13 residues.

V gene TRBV18 combines with J gene TRBJ2-7, with TRBD1 matching 9 bases. Germline V gene data show CDR1 as KGHSH and CDR2 as LQKENI. The V gene end was trimmed by 6 bases and the J gene end by 0 bases; junction bases not matched to a gene: 6. The CDR3 is 15 residues long. CDR3 protein: CASSRDRVSSYEQYF. As DNA, the CDR3 is TGTGCCAGCTCCCGGGACAGGGTTAGCTCCTACGAGCAGTACTTC.

The rearrangement uses TRBV6-1 and TRBJ1-2; 9 positions agree with TRBD1. CDR3 length: 17 residues. Trimming cost V 0 bases and J 4 bases; bases outside gene matches: 9. CDR1 is MNHNS, CDR2 SASEGT, per germline. The CDR3 bases are TGTGCCAGCAGTGAAGCGGGTACGGGACAGGGCCTCTATGGCTACACCTTC. Encoded protein: CASSEAGTGQGLYGYTF.

The chain uses TRBV28 and TRBJ1-5; TRBD1 agrees at 9 bases. This CDR3 is 17 amino acids long. Trimming cost V 2 bases and J 0 bases; bases outside gene matches: 5. The germline V gene has CDR1 MDHEN and CDR2 SYDVKM. CDR3 amino acids: CASSLRTGAFSNQPQHF. CDR3 DNA: TGTGCCAGCAGTTTACGGACAGGGGCTTTTAGCAATCAGCCCCAGCATTTT. The full variable domain, its missing parts supplied by reference TRBV28 and TRBJ1-5, is DVKVTQSSRYLVKRTGEKVFLECVQDMDHENMFWYRQDPGLGLRLIYFSYDVKMKEKGDIPEGYSVSREKKERFSLILESASTNQTSMYLCASSLRTGAFSNQPQHFGDGTRLSIL.

V and J are TRBV10-3 and TRBJ1-3, with TRBD1 identical over 8 bases. The CDR3 sequence is 15 residues long. J lost 7 bases, V lost 5 bases, and 10 bases had no gene match. Germline V lookup: CDR1 ENHRY, CDR2 SYGVKD. The CDR3 nucleotides are TGTGCCATCAGTCCCACCTGGACAGGGAGTAACACCATATATTTT. Amino acids: CAISPTWTGSNTIYF.